This T cell receptor beta chain was identified in a study of blood T cell repertoires in COVID-19. Original processing methods: Amplification from reference gene primers served as the basis for estimated nucleated cell counts. Clones were read by immunoSEQ multiplex PCR, and TCRdb kept only the in-frame ones, dropping some. V, J and clone size derive from that table, while D and trimming were established from the DNA sequence. The sample includes fewer than 150,000 clones, under 85% of them seen just once. Source material: PBMCs or T cells enriched from blood (not recorded which). This TCR derives from a young woman who had been exposed to COVID-19.

The CDR3 DNA reads as TGTGCCATCGGCGAGGCCCCGCAGGGGCGGGACACCGGGGAGCTGTTTTTT. Amino acid sequence: CAIGEAPQGRDTGELFF. V usage is TRBV10-3 and J usage is TRBJ2-2; D is possibly TRBD1 (6 bases). V shed 8 bases and J shed 3 bases, with 22 bases lying between them. Germline CDR1 ENHRY, CDR2 SYGVKD. CDR3 length equals 17 residues.